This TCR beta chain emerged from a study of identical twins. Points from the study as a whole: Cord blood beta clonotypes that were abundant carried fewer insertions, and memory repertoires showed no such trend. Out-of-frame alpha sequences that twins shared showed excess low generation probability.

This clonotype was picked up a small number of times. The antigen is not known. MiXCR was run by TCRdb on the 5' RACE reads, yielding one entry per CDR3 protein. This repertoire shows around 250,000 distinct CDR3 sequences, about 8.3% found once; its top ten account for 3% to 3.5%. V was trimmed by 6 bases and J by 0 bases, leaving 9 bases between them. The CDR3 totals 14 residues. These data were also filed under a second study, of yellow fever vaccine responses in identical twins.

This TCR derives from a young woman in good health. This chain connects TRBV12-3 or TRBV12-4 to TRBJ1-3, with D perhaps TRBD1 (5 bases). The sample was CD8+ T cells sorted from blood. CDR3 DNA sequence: TGTGCCAGCAGCCCCCAGGGCTCTGGAAACACCATATATTTT. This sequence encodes CASSPQGSGNTIYF.